These T cell receptor beta chains were read from a single sample in a study of esophageal squamous cell carcinoma under preoperative chemotherapy. TCRdb fed the PCR reads into MiXCR, producing one record per CDR3 protein. The table shows approximately 10,000 distinct CDR3 sequences, with approximately 48% occurring only once. The sample was collected from a patient given preoperative chemotherapy. Receptors originate from a human donor with esophageal squamous cell carcinoma. The donor label of this sample is uncertain. Both conserved end residues are part of each CDR3. Each record gives: clone size, D gene, J gene, V gene, CDR3 DNA, CDR3 protein. The D gene is left open where the match is weak. Clone size is stated in some rows and not others, as once, few, many or a class when expanded.

- | - | TRBJ2-5 | TRBV11-2 | TGTGCCAGGGGCTTAGGGAGACGTGACCAAGAGACCCAGTACTTC | CARGLGRRDQETQYF
- | - | TRBJ2-3 | TRBV6-1 | TGTGCCAGCAGGAAACCGGGGCACACAGAGACGCAGTATTTT | CASRKPGHTETQYF
- | TRBD2 | TRBJ2-1 | TRBV11-2 | TGTGCCAGCAGAGATTATAGCGGGATATTAGCCAAAAACATTCAGTTCTTC | CASRDYSGILAKNIQFF
- | TRBD1 | TRBJ1-2 | TRBV6-5 | TGTGCCAGCAGCTTCACGAGGACAGGGAGGTATGGCTACACCTTC | CASSFTRTGRYGYTF
- | TRBD2 | TRBJ2-3 | TRBV12-3/TRBV12-4 | TGTGCCAGCAGCGGGGGACTAGGGGGAGAAGCCGAAGAGACGCAGTATTTT | CASSGGLGGEAEETQYF
few | TRBD2 | TRBJ2-7 | TRBV11-2 | TGTGCCAGCAGCTTTAGACTAGCGGTCGATGAGCAGTACTTC | CASSFRLAVDEQYF
- | - | TRBJ2-1 | TRBV6-4 | TGTGCCAGCAGTGAATGGGCCTTTGGGTCAGGGGAATACAATGAGCAGTTCTTC | CASSEWAFGSGEYNEQFF
- | TRBD2 | TRBJ2-3 | TRBV6-5 | TGTGCCAGCAGTTACGGAGCGGGAGACAAAGATACTCAGTATTTC | CASSYGAGDKDTQYF
few | - | TRBJ2-5 | TRBV6-1 | TGTGCCAGCAGTCGCGGGACAGTTGAGACCCAGTACTTC | CASSRGTVETQYF
- | TRBD2 | TRBJ2-7 | TRBV6-1 | TGTGCCAGCAGCCGCCTAGCGGGATCGCTCAATGAGCAGTACTTC | CASSRLAGSLNEQYF
once | TRBD1 | TRBJ2-1 | TRBV10-3 | TGTGCCTCGCTCGGGACAGGGGGCGGGTACGAGCAGTTCTTC | CASLGTGGGYEQFF
- | TRBD1 | TRBJ1-1 | TRBV18 | TGTGCCAGCTCGCTCGGGACAGAGAACACTGAAGCTTTCTTT | CASSLGTENTEAFF
medium-sized | - | TRBJ2-5 | TRBV7-8 | TGTGCCAGCGCGTTGACTAGGACCTACAATGAGCAGTACTTC | CASALTRTYNEQYF
- | - | TRBJ2-1 | TRBV27 | TGTGCCACACTCACCACCAGGGCGGGTTCGGTTTCTAGCTCCTACAATGAGCAGTTCTTC | CATLTTRAGSVSSSYNEQFF
many | TRBD1 | TRBJ2-1 | TRBV6-5 | TGTGCCAGCAGTTTTCGTTCAGGGGGCGAGCAGTTCTTC | CASSFRSGGEQFF
- | - | TRBJ1-1 | TRBV6-1 | TGTGCCAGCAGAAGGGGGACGAACACTGAAGCTTTCTTT | CASRRGTNTEAFF
many | - | TRBJ2-1 | TRBV6-1 | TGTGCCAGCAGTGATACAGCCTACGAGCAGTTCTTC | CASSDTAYEQFF
- | - | TRBJ2-3 | TRBV6-1 | TGTGCCAGCCAGTCTGTGACAGAAGATGCGCAGTTTTTT | CASQSVTEDAQFF
- | - | TRBJ2-5 | TRBV11-3 | TGTGCCAGCAGCTTAAGGTGGGACATACAAGAGACCCAGTACTTC | CASSLRWDIQETQYF
few | TRBD2 | TRBJ2-1 | TRBV6-1 | TGTGCCAGCAGACTGGGACTAGCGGAAAATCATGAGCAGTTCTTC | CASRLGLAENHEQFF
- | - | TRBJ2-5 | TRBV23-1 | TGCGCCAGCAGTCAATGGGCGGGGGAGGGGGGCCGAGACACAGAGACGCAGTACTTC | CASSQWAGEGGRDTETQYF
- | - | TRBJ2-4 | TRBV7-3 | TGTGCCTTACAGGGGGGGGTCGGGGGGCGAGACCAAGACACTCAGTACTTC | CALQGGVGGRDQDTQYF
- | - | TRBJ2-3 | TRBV25-1 | TGTGCCAGCAGTGAGGGGACGGGAGCGAAAGATACGCAGTATTTC | CASSEGTGAKDTQYF
many | TRBD2 | TRBJ2-3 | TRBV10-2 | TGCGCCAGCAGAAAGGGACTAGCGGGGTTCACAGATACGCAGTATTTT | CASRKGLAGFTDTQYF
- | TRBD1 | TRBJ2-2 | TRBV6-1 | TGTGCCAGCAGTGAAGAGGTTTACAGGGGGCGCCCCGGGGAGCTGTTTTTT | CASSEEVYRGRPGELFF
- | - | TRBJ2-1 | TRBV6-5 | TGTGCCAGCAGTAACCTCGAGGGGGATGAGCAGTTCTTC | CASSNLEGDEQFF
- | - | TRBJ2-5 | TRBV6-1 | TGTGCCAGCAGTGAAAGGCCGGAGTCGGTGACCCAGTACTTC | CASSERPESVTQYF
- | TRBD2 | TRBJ2-5 | TRBV4-1 | TGCGCCAGCAGCCAGCTAGCGGGAGACCAAGAGACCCAGTACTTC | CASSQLAGDQETQYF
medium-sized | - | TRBJ2-5 | TRBV12-3/TRBV12-4 | TGTGCCAGCAGTTTATATTTGGGTTACAATGAGCAGTACTTC | CASSLYLGYNEQYF
many | TRBD2 | TRBJ2-2 | TRBV2 | TGTGCCAGCAGTGGACTAGCGGGATTTACCGGGGAGCTGTTTTTT | CASSGLAGFTGELFF
- | TRBD1 | TRBJ2-5 | TRBV5-1 | TGCGCCAGCAGCGTTACAGGGGGGACCCAGTACTTC | CASSVTGGTQYF
- | - | TRBJ2-7 | TRBV12-3/TRBV12-4 | TGTGCCAGCAGTGTAGGCGACGCTACCTACGAGCAGTACTTC | CASSVGDATYEQYF
- | - | TRBJ2-3 | TRBV6-1 | TGTGCCAGCGCGGAAGCAGGGCGGGGTGACGAAGATACGCAGTATTTC | CASAEAGRGDEDTQYF
- | - | TRBJ2-7 | TRBV4-1 | TGCGCCAGCAGCCAAGAAGGGGGGGTATCTGGGTACTACGAGCAGTACTTC | CASSQEGGVSGYYEQYF
- | - | TRBJ2-3 | TRBV6-5 | TGTGCCAGCAGTTGCAAGTGGGTGAGCACAGAGGCGCTGTATTTT | CASSCKWVSTEALYF
- | TRBD2 | TRBJ2-2 | TRBV27 | TGTGCCAGCAGTTCTAGCGGGGTAACCGGGGAGCTGTTTTTT | CASSSSGVTGELFF
few | TRBD1 | TRBJ2-7 | TRBV6-1 | TGTGCCAGCCCCGATCGTTCAGGGGGTAAGGCCTACAATGAGCAGTACTTC | CASPDRSGGKAYNEQYF
- | TRBD2 | TRBJ2-1 | TRBV6-1 | TGTGCCAGCAGAAGCGGGGGACTAAGCTGCTACGATACGCAGTTCTTT | CASRSGGLSCYDTQFF
- | - | TRBJ2-1 | TRBV7-8 | TGTGCCAGCAGCTTAGGACTAGAGGATGAGCAGTTCTTC | CASSLGLEDEQFF
many | TRBD1 | TRBJ2-3 | TRBV6-5 | TGTGCCAGCAGTTTAGGGACAGGCCAAGATACGCAGTATTTT | CASSLGTGQDTQYF
- | - | TRBJ2-1 | TRBV6-1 | TGTGCCAGCGCGTATGACAATGAGCAGTTCTTC | CASAYDNEQFF
few | TRBD2 | TRBJ2-1 | TRBV6-1 | TGTGCCAGCAGTGTGGGACTAGCGGCCCATGAGCAGTTCTTC | CASSVGLAAHEQFF
- | - | TRBJ2-3 | TRBV6-5 | TGTGGCAGCAGGGGCTCGAGAACCAAAAATACGCAGTATTTT | CGSRGSRTKNTQYF
- | TRBD2 | TRBJ2-7 | TRBV6-5 | TGTGCCAGCAGTTACCGACGGGGAGGGAGCTACGAGCAGTACTTC | CASSYRRGGSYEQYF
- | - | TRBJ2-1 | TRBV9 | TGTGCCAGCAGCGTAGTGGCGGGGGCTTACAATGAGCAGTTCTTC | CASSVVAGAYNEQFF
few | TRBD2 | TRBJ2-1 | TRBV20-1 | TGCAGTGCTCAAACTAGCGGGAGGGCCAGTGAGCAGTTCTTC | CSAQTSGRASEQFF
- | TRBD2 | TRBJ2-1 | TRBV12-3/TRBV12-4 | TGTGCCAGCAGCCAGACTAGCGGGGGGAATGAGCAGTTCTTC | CASSQTSGGNEQFF
many | - | TRBJ2-5 | TRBV20-1 | TGCAGTGCTAGGGGGCCCGTGATGGGAGAGACCCAGTACTTC | CSARGPVMGETQYF
- | - | TRBJ2-1 | TRBV6-1 | TGTGCCAGCAGCGCCTCCCCTCAAGAGACCCCGTTTTTT | CASSASPQETPFF
- | - | TRBJ1-1 | TRBV6-1 | TGTGCCAGCAGGGGGACGCATGGGGGCACTGAAGCTTTCTTT | CASRGTHGGTEAFF
- | - | TRBJ2-1 | TRBV6-1 | TGTGCCAGCAGCCCACAACAGGGCTCCGACCATGAGCAGTTCTTC | CASSPQQGSDHEQFF
few | - | TRBJ2-3 | TRBV6-1 | TGTGCCAGCAGTGAAGCAGGGATGGCGCTTTATACGCAGTATTTT | CASSEAGMALYTQYF
- | TRBD1 | TRBJ2-7 | TRBV12-3/TRBV12-4 | TGTGCCAGCAGTTGGGACAGGGACGCCGAGCAGTACTTC | CASSWDRDAEQYF